The text below deals with one T cell receptor beta chain. This specimen comes from a study of blood T cell repertoires in COVID-19. Study summary: PBMCs, B-cell-depleted T cells, or T cells provided the cDNA or gDNA that made up the material.

In the original workflow: Estimation of nucleated cell counts was performed using reference gene primer amplification. Sequenced by immunoSEQ multiplex PCR; TCRdb stores in-frame clones only, minus some. The DNA was the basis for D and trimming; V, J and clone size are from that table. The table shows 150,000 or so clones, with about 85% occurring only once. CDR1 is SGHNT and CDR2 is YYREEE in the germline V gene (reference sequence). V lost 2 bases, J lost 5 bases, and 19 bases lay in between. The CDR3 consists of 16 residues. Sequencing was carried out using peripheral blood. This TCR came from a human donor in a cohort sampled during active COVID-19. The chain couples TRBV5-4 to TRBJ1-1; the D gene is possibly TRBD1 (6 bases). This CDR3 reads CASSFPLRGVWTEAFF. CDR3 DNA: TGTGCCAGCAGCTTCCCGCTCAGGGGAGTTTGGACTGAAGCTTTCTTT.